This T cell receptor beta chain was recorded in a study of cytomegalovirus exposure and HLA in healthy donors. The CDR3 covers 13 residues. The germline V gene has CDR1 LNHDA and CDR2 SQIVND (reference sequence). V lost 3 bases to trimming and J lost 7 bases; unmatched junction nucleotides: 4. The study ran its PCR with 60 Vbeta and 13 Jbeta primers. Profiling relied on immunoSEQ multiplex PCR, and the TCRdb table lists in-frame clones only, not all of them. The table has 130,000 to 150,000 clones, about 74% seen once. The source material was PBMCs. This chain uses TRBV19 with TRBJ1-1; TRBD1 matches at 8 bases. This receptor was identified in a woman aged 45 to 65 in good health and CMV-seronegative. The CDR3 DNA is TGTGCCAGTAGTATGGGGGACAGGCGTGAAGCTTTCTTT. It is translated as CASSMGDRREAFF.